This T cell receptor (beta chain) was found in a study of technical replicates of blood from a handful of donors. This CDR3 contains 15 residues. Germline lookup yields CDR1 LNHDA and CDR2 SQIVND (reference sequence). V was pared by 3 bases and J by 8 bases, with 17 bases between. Profiling relied on immunoSEQ multiplex PCR, and the TCRdb table lists in-frame clones only, not all of them. The sample includes around 50,000 clones, approximately 95% seen only once; the top ten take 0.35% to 0.5%. Sequencing was carried out using T cells isolated from PBMCs. This clonotype was obtained from a human donor in good health. The rearrangement uses TRBV19 and TRBJ2-1, with D possibly matching TRBD2 (5 bases). CDR3 loop: CASSIFSLEEDEQFF. The CDR3, as DNA: TGTGCCAGTAGTATTTTTAGCCTAGAGGAGGATGAGCAGTTCTTC.